The clone carrying this T cell receptor beta chain came up many times. The target antigen is unknown. The authors used template switching to add a universal primer site and gave cDNA unique molecular identifiers. TCRdb re-called the 5' RACE reads through MiXCR, storing one row per CDR3 protein. This sample has about 150,000 distinct CDR3 sequences, with roughly 3.5% found just once. CDR3 size: 14 residues. CDR1 is MDHEN and CDR2 is SYDVKM in the germline V gene. Trimming removed 7 bases at V and 5 bases at J, with 15 bases between. This sample was included in a study of identical twins. Findings and limits, study-wide: Fewer insertions were carried by abundant cord blood beta clonotypes, but none was seen in memory repertoires. Monozygotic twins shared more out-of-frame TCR alpha than recombination models predicted. Partial confounding of zero-insertion analyses by invariant MAIT and iNKT cells was possible.

The sample consisted of memory T cells sorted from blood. This TCR came from a man in his late teens or twenties in good health. The chain uses TRBV28 and TRBJ1-3, with D perhaps matching TRBD1 (6 bases). The CDR3 DNA reads as TGTGCCAGCACCTTCGGAGGGGGTCGAAACACCATATATTTT. It codes for CASTFGGGRNTIYF. Full variable domain (outside the CDR3, taken from reference TRBV28 and TRBJ1-3): DVKVTQSSRYLVKRTGEKVFLECVQDMDHENMFWYRQDPGLGLRLIYFSYDVKMKEKGDIPEGYSVSREKKERFSLILESASTNQTSMYLCASTFGGGRNTIYFGEGSWLTVV.